The clone carrying this TCR beta chain has at least ten counts. The antigen is undetermined. Using RNA transcripts as the source, TCR beta CDR3 regions were amplified. HTBI primers drove first-round RT-PCR of the TCR CDR3. TCRdb fed the multiplex PCR reads into MiXCR, producing one record per CDR3 protein. The top ten hold roughly 30% of the sample, which has about 760,000 distinct CDR3 sequences, 35% seen once. The length of the CDR3 is 15 residues. Between the trimmed V and J ends, which lost 5 bases and 6 bases, there was a span of 19 bases. Germline CDR1 reads SGHTA; CDR2 reads FQGTGA. Stable Graves' hyperthyroidism meant no ophthalmopathy progression within 18 months. The study based diagnoses on clinical symptoms, serum thyroxine and TRAb, thyroid ultrasound and orbital computed tomography. This specimen comes from a study of T cells in Graves' hyperthyroidism and ophthalmopathy. Notes on the study in general: Prediction of ophthalmopathy progression came a median around 6.1 months pre-onset.

The genes are TRBV7-3 and TRBJ1-1, with D possibly matching TRBD1 (5 bases). The sequencing sample was made of blood. The receptor comes from a woman between 35 and 50 years old with Graves' hyperthyroidism. CDR3 sequence: CASSETGGGGPEAFF. The CDR3, as DNA: TGTGCCAGCAGCGAGACGGGGGGGGGAGGCCCTGAAGCTTTCTTT.